This passage covers 25 T cell receptor beta chains from one sample sequenced in a study of T cell repertoires in cytomegalovirus infection. These receptors have no known antigen. TCRdb passed the reads through MiXCR, listing each CDR3 protein once. The profile shows some 940,000 distinct CDR3 sequences, under 40% of them singletons. The sequencing here drew on cultured CD8+ T cells from PBMCs, taken from culture after CMV antigen stimulation. Every receptor here comes from a human donor in good health (CMV status not recorded). Some clones in this sample may be carry-over from other donors' samples.

This clonotype has a count of ten or more. A much larger clone differs by one base, so this may be a read error. CDR3 residues: CASSLGFTEAFF. The CDR3 coding sequence is TGTGCCAGCAGCTTAGGTTTCACTGAAGCTTTCTTT. The rearrangement uses TRBV6-2 or TRBV6-3 and TRBJ1-1; D is uncertain. The CDR3 runs to 12 residues. Germline CDR1 MNHEY, CDR2 SVGEGT. Trimming cost V 6 bases and J 4 bases, with 9 bases left between them.

In its sample, this clonotype was seen many times. V and J are TRBV28 and TRBJ1-5; 10 bases fit TRBD1. The V gene's germline CDR1 is MDHEN and CDR2 SYDVKM. This CDR3 region has 15 residues. Trimming cost V 2 bases and J 3 bases; bases outside gene matches: 1. DNA for the CDR3: TGTGCCAGCAGTTTAGGGACAGGGGACAATCAGCCCCAGCATTTT. It translates to CASSLGTGDNQPQHF.

This clonotype has a count of ten or more. The rearrangement uses TRBV7-2 and TRBJ2-7; 9 bases map to TRBD1. The CDR3 has 17 amino acids. Germline V gene data show CDR1 as SGHTA and CDR2 as FQGNSA. V lost 5 bases and J lost 0; bases outside the gene matches: 11. CDR3 residues: CASSPNAGQGFSYEQYV. CDR3 sequence (DNA): TGTGCCAGCAGCCCTAATGCTGGACAGGGGTTCTCCTACGAGCAGTACGTC.

This clonotype was counted at least ten times. The chain has TRBV7-2 and TRBJ2-2; TRBD1 matches 7 bases. Germline V lookup: CDR1 SGHTA, CDR2 FQGNSA. V shed 4 bases and J 2 bases; nucleotides not matched to a gene: 10. The CDR3 runs 17 residues. The CDR3: CASSSPYRGVNTGELFF. In DNA form, the CDR3 reads TGTGCCAGCAGCTCCCCTTACAGGGGAGTTAACACCGGGGAGCTGTTTTTT.

Note on this clonotype: As the CDR3 is not closed by the conserved phenylalanine or tryptophan, this likely results from a read error. The chain has TRBV7-6 and TRBJ2-1; 15 bases are a match to TRBD2. The germline V gene encodes CDR1 SGHVS and CDR2 FNYEAQ. J gave up 7 bases and V 4 bases, and 5 bases lay outside the gene matches. The CDR3 contains 16 residues. Here the CDR3 DNA reads TGTGCCAGCAGCTGGACTAGCGGGGGGGCGGGAAATGAGCAGTTCCTC. This translates into CASSWTSGGAGNEQFL.

This chain uses TRBV12-3 or TRBV12-4 with TRBJ2-2; D is unclear. This CDR3 is built from 13 residues. V lost 6 bases and J lost 6, with 11 bases in between. CDR3 coding DNA: TGTGCCAGCAGCCCCCGGTGGCCCGGGGAGCTGTTTTTT. Its translation: CASSPRWPGELFF.

The rearrangement links TRBV27 to TRBJ1-5; the D is unclear. V gave up 6 bases and J gave up 4 bases, with 13 bases separating them. The CDR3 is made up of 14 amino acids. CDR1 is MNHEY, CDR2 SMNVEV, per germline (reference sequence). The CDR3 loop reads CASRFIGSNQPQHF. In DNA, the CDR3 is TGTGCCAGCAGGTTCATAGGGTCTAATCAGCCCCAGCATTTT.

The rearrangement uses TRBV7-2 and TRBJ1-2, with 9 bases matching TRBD1. The CDR3 consists of 19 residues. CDR1 and CDR2 (germline): SGHTA, FQGNSA. After removal of 0 bases from V and 3 bases from J, the junction contained 14 bases not matched to a gene. The CDR3 loop is CASSLANRGRGLLDYGYTF. CDR3 nucleotide sequence: TGTGCCAGCAGCTTAGCGAACAGGGGGCGGGGCCTCTTGGACTATGGCTACACCTTC.

This clonotype showed up just a few times. This chain connects TRBV27 to TRBJ1-2, with D possibly TRBD1 on 6 matching bases. Germline CDR1 MNHEY, CDR2 SMNVEV (reference sequence). The germline V and J ends were trimmed by 2 bases and 4 bases, with 20 bases remaining between them. The CDR3 has 17 residues. CDR3 DNA: TGTGCCAGCAGTTTAGATTCCCTGTCAGGGGCGATCTATGGCTACACCTTC. This translates into CASSLDSLSGAIYGYTF.

This clonotype showed up just a few times. The chain has TRBV20-1 and TRBJ1-1; 7 bases align to TRBD1. The germline V gene has CDR1 DFQATT and CDR2 SNEGSKA (reference sequence). The J segment lost 2 bases and the V segment lost 0 bases, leaving 12 bases of the junction unmatched. The CDR3 runs to 17 residues. CDR3 nucleotide sequence: TGCAGTGCTAGAGATGAGGGGGCCCGTTATCTAAACACTGAAGCTTTCTTT. This codes for CSARDEGARYLNTEAFF.

V and J are TRBV12-3 or TRBV12-4 and TRBJ2-1; possible D gene TRBD2, 5 bases. The CDR3 covers 12 residues. Trimming removed 5 bases at V and 10 bases at J, with 12 bases between. The CDR3 loop reads CASSRGRGEQFF. In DNA, the CDR3 is TGTGCCAGCAGTCGTGGCCGGGGAGAGCAGTTCTTC.

This clonotype was picked up a small number of times. The chain uses TRBV4-1 and TRBJ1-4; TRBD1 matches 7 bases. Germline values: CDR1 MGHRA, CDR2 YSYEKL. The CDR3 sequence is 17 residues long. Trimming took 4 bases from V and 6 from J; bases not matched to a gene: 14. The CDR3 sequence: CASSLVVTGATDEKLFF. CDR3 DNA sequence: TGCGCCAGCAGCCTGGTGGTAACAGGGGCGACCGATGAAAAACTGTTTTTT.

This clonotype was found many times. This chain connects TRBV7-8 to TRBJ1-6; D is possibly TRBD1 (6 bases). CDR1 is SGHVS, CDR2 FQNEAQ, per germline. This CDR3 has 17 amino acids. V was trimmed by 2 bases and J by 7 bases, leaving 18 bases between them. DNA for the CDR3: TGTGCCAGCAGCTTATACCGCTCCGGGACACTAAATTCACCCCTCCACTTT. Protein sequence: CASSLYRSGTLNSPLHF. Combining the CDR3 with reference TRBV7-8 and TRBJ1-6 gives the whole variable domain GAGVSQSPRYKVAKRGQDVALRCDPISGHVSLFWYQQALGQGPEFLTYFQNEAQLDKSGLPSDRFFAERPEGSVSTLKIQRTQQEDSAVYLCASSLYRSGTLNSPLHFGNGTRLTVT.

V usage is TRBV20-1 and J usage is TRBJ2-1, with D perhaps matching TRBD2 (7 bases). Germline V gene sequence: CDR1 DFQATT, CDR2 SNEGSKA (reference sequence). V gave up 5 bases and J gave up 2 bases, with 13 bases separating them. The CDR3 has 14 residues. The chain's CDR3 is CSAVTGGPYNEQFF. The CDR3 DNA sequence: TGCAGTGCTGTTACGGGGGGCCCCTACAATGAGCAGTTCTTC.

The J gene is TRBJ2-3, the V gene TRBV6-5; TRBD2 aligns across 11 bases. The CDR3 covers 17 residues. V dropped 5 bases and J dropped 7; count of bases not matched to a gene: 14. Per germline, CDR1 MNHEY and CDR2 SVGAGI. CDR3 protein: CASSLFNSGGAKNTQYF. The CDR3 DNA follows: TGTGCCAGCAGTCTATTTAATAGCGGGGGGGCGAAAAATACGCAGTATTTT.

This clonotype was seen just once. The CDR3 spells CASSLRKYNSPLHF. The DNA for the CDR3 is TGTGCCAGCAGTTTAAGAAAGTATAATTCACCCCTCCACTTT. This rearrangement joins TRBV27 to TRBJ1-6; D not resolved. The CDR3 sequence is 14 residues long. The germline V and J ends were trimmed by 2 bases and 4 bases, with 6 bases remaining between them. The V gene's germline CDR1 is MNHEY and CDR2 SMNVEV (reference sequence).

The chain has TRBV15 and TRBJ2-7, with 9 bases that match TRBD1. CDR3 length: 15 amino acids. The junction had 9 bases not matched to a gene; V was cut back by 5 bases and J by 4 bases. The germline gives CDR1 LNHNV, CDR2 YYDKDF (reference sequence). CDR3 nucleotide sequence: TGTGCCACCAGCCCGACGAGGGACAGGGAGTACGAGCAGTACGTC. This codes for CATSPTRDREYEQYV.

This sequence joins TRBV6-2 or TRBV6-3 and TRBJ1-3; D possibly corresponds to TRBD1 (5 bases). Trimming pared 2 bases from V and 2 bases from J, leaving 7 bases between. The CDR3 has 14 residues. Germline loops: CDR1 MNHEY, CDR2 SVGEGT. The CDR3 spells CASSYPGPGNTIYF. CDR3 bases: TGTGCCAGCAGTTACCCGGGACCTGGAAACACCATATATTTT.

This clonotype was detected only once. The chain recombines TRBV10-3 with TRBJ2-3; a weak D match, TRBD2 (5 bases). The length of the CDR3 is 18 residues. The V gene's germline CDR1 is ENHRY and CDR2 SYGVKD. V was cut by 6 bases and J by 3 bases, with 25 bases left in between. The DNA for the CDR3 is TGTGCCATCAGAACAAATGAGAGGAGCGAGGGTTGGACAGATACGCAGTATTTT. It translates to CAIRTNERSEGWTDTQYF.

The J gene is TRBJ1-2, the V gene TRBV11-1; 8 bases map to TRBD1. From germline, CDR1 is SGHAT and CDR2 FQDESV (reference sequence). Losses at the gene ends were 5 bases for V and 3 bases for J; bases not matched to a gene: 14. The CDR3 length is 17 residues. The CDR3: CASSDYFTTGDDYGYTF. The CDR3 nucleotides are TGTGCCAGCAGCGATTACTTCACGACAGGGGATGACTATGGCTACACCTTC.

In this sample, this clonotype turned up a few times. The rearrangement uses TRBV7-9 and TRBJ2-2; TRBD1 might be the D (6 bases). Trimming removed 5 bases from V and 2 bases from J, with 12 bases in between. CDR1 is SEHNR, CDR2 FQNEAQ, per germline (reference sequence). The CDR3 has 15 residues. CDR3 DNA sequence: TGTGCCAGCAGCCCCAACAGGGACAACACCGGGGAGCTGTTTTTT. Encoded protein: CASSPNRDNTGELFF.

On this clonotype: A single base separates this from a much larger clone, so it may be a read error. The chain joins TRBV2 to TRBJ1-2, with 10 bases lining up with TRBD1. The CDR3 runs 15 residues. Germline V gives CDR1 SNHLY, CDR2 FYNNEI. The V and J ends lost 2 bases and 10 bases, in that order; junction bases with no gene match: 10. This CDR3 is CASSEFPGTGVDYTF. The CDR3 coding sequence is TGTGCCAGCAGTGAATTTCCCGGGACAGGGGTGGACTACACCTTC.

This clonotype has just a few counts. The rearrangement links TRBV6-2 or TRBV6-3 to TRBJ1-2; no clear D. Germline V CDR1 and CDR2: MNHEY, SVGEGT. CDR3 length equals 15 residues. V was cut by 1 base and J by 4 bases, with 13 bases left in between. The CDR3 nucleotides read TGTGCCAGCAGTTACTTCGGGCTTCGGGCCTATGGCTACACCTTC. Encoded protein: CASSYFGLRAYGYTF.

The chain recombines TRBV10-2 with TRBJ1-1; 7 nucleotides agree with TRBD1. V lost 9 bases, J lost 5 bases, and 9 bases stayed unmatched. This CDR3 has 13 residues. The germline V gene has CDR1 WSHSY and CDR2 SAAADI. As DNA, the CDR3 is TGCGCCAGTCAGGCGGGCAGGGGGACTGAAGCTTTCTTT. Its translation: CASQAGRGTEAFF.

This clonotype was found once. This chain links TRBV5-6 with TRBJ2-2; a weak D match, TRBD1 (6 bases). This CDR3 spans 15 amino acids. Germline assignment: CDR1 SGHDT and CDR2 YYEEEE. Trimming removed 4 bases at V and 5 bases at J, with 15 bases between. The DNA of the CDR3 is TGTGCCAGCAGCCGATGGGGACACCTTACCGGGGAGCTGTTTTTT. It encodes CASSRWGHLTGELFF. Based on the CDR3 plus reference TRBV5-6 and TRBJ2-2, the full variable domain is DAGVTQSPTHLIKTRGQQVTLRCSPKSGHDTVSWYQQALGQGPQFIFQYYEEEERQRGNFPDRFSGHQFPNYSSELNVNALLLGDSALYLCASSRWGHLTGELFFGEGSRLTVL.